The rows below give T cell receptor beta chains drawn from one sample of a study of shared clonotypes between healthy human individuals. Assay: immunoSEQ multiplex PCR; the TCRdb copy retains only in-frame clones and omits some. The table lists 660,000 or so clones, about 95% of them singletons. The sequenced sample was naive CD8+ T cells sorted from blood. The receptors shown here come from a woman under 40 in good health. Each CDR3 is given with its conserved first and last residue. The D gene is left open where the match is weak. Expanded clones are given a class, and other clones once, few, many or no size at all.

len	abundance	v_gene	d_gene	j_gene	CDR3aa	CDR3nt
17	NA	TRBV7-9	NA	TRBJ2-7	CASSPDARQHYSYEQYF	TGTGCCAGCAGCCCGGACGCCAGACAGCATTATTCCTACGAGCAGTACTTC
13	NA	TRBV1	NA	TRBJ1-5	CTSVQPGGTFPHF	TGCACCAGCGTCCAACCTGGAGGAACCTTTCCGCATTTT
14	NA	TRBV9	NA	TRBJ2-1	CASSPLVSHNEQFF	TGTGCCAGCAGCCCCCTAGTGTCCCACAATGAGCAGTTCTTC
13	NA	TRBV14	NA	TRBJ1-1	CASSQVSLDQAFF	TGTGCCAGCAGCCAAGTTTCGTTGGATCAAGCTTTCTTT
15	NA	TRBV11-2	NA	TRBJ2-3	CASSLDGTLTDTQYF	TGTGCCAGCAGCTTAGACGGGACCCTCACAGATACGCAGTATTTT
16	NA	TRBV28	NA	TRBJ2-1	CASSLLRGGVNNEQFF	TGTGCCAGCAGTTTACTCAGGGGAGGGGTTAACAATGAGCAGTTCTTC
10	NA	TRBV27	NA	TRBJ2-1	CASGYNEQFF	TGTGCCAGCGGCTACAATGAGCAGTTCTTC
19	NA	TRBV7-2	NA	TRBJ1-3	CASSLRGYGIARVGNTIYF	TGTGCCAGCAGCTTACGAGGGTATGGGATCGCCCGTGTTGGAAACACCATATATTTT
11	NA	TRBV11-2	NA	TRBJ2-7	CASSLEREQYF	TGTGCCAGCAGCTTAGAAAGAGAGCAGTACTTC
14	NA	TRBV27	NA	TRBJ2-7	CASSTRGRGYEQYF	TGTGCCAGCAGTACACGAGGTCGGGGGTACGAGCAGTACTTC
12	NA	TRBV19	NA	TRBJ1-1	CASRGGSTEAFF	TGTGCCAGTAGAGGGGGGTCCACTGAAGCTTTCTTT
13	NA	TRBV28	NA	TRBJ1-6	CASSPLSDFTLHF	TGTGCCAGCAGCCCGTTGTCGGATTTCACCCTCCACTTT
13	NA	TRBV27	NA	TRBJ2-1	CASSWASYNEQFF	TGTGCCAGCAGTTGGGCAAGCTACAATGAGCAGTTCTTC
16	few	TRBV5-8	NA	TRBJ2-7	CASSLAPRAGQYEQYF	TGTGCCAGCAGCTTGGCACCCCGGGCAGGGCAGTACGAGCAGTACTTC
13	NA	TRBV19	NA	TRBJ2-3	CASSIGDLATQYF	TGTGCCAGTAGTATAGGGGACCTCGCTACGCAGTATTTT
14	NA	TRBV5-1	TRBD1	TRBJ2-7	CASSLYRGSGEQYF	TGCGCCAGCAGCTTGTACAGGGGGAGTGGGGAGCAGTACTTC
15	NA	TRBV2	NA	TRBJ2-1	CASIRTGEGNNEQFF	TGTGCCAGCATCCGTACAGGGGAGGGGAACAATGAGCAGTTCTTC
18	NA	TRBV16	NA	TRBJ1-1	CASSSPGEGTYGDTEAFF	TGTGCCAGCAGCTCCCCCGGGGAGGGTACCTATGGGGACACTGAAGCTTTCTTT
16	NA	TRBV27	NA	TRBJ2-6	CASSFVGASGANVLTF	TGTGCCAGCAGTTTTGTGGGGGCCTCTGGGGCCAACGTCCTGACTTTC
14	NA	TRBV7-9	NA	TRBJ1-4	CASSPQGTNEKLFF	TGTGCCAGCAGCCCCCAGGGGACCAATGAAAAACTGTTTTTT
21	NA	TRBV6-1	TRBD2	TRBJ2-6	CASSEGSPPRREVLGANVLTF	TGTGCCAGCAGTGAAGGTTCCCCCCCCAGACGGGAGGTTTTGGGGGCCAACGTCCTGACTTTC
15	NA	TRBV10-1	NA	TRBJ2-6	CASSPGLYGANVLTF	TGCGCCAGCAGTCCGGGACTTTATGGGGCCAACGTCCTGACTTTC
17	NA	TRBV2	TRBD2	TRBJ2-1	CASSDHLTSGDYNEQFF	TGTGCCAGCAGTGATCACCTGACTAGCGGAGATTACAATGAGCAGTTCTTC
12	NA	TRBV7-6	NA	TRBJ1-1	CASSPLSTEAFF	TGTGCCAGCAGCCCCCTGAGTACTGAAGCTTTCTTT
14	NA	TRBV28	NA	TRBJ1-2	CASSRTPTNYGYTF	TGTGCCAGCAGCCGCACACCGACTAACTATGGCTACACCTTC
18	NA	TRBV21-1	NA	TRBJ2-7	CASSKVRKIGTGGIQQYF	TGTGCCAGCAGCAAAGTCCGCAAAATCGGGACAGGGGGCATACAGCAGTACTTC
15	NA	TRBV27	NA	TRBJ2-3	CASSSRGISTDTQYF	TGTGCCAGCAGTTCTCGCGGGATTAGCACAGATACGCAGTATTTT
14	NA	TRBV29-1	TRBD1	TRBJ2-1	CSVEDGQGYNEQFF	TGCAGCGTTGAAGACGGACAGGGATACAATGAGCAGTTCTTC
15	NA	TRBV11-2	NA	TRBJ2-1	CASSLGQGAYNEQFF	TGTGCCAGCAGCTTAGGGCAGGGAGCTTACAATGAGCAGTTCTTC
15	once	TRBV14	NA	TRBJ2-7	CASSQEIGTFYEQYF	TGTGCCAGCAGCCAAGAGATTGGGACCTTTTACGAGCAGTACTTC
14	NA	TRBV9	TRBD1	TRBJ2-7	CASSPTGGLYEQYF	TGTGCCAGCAGCCCGACAGGGGGCCTCTACGAGCAGTACTTC
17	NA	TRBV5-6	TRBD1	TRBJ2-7	CASSLADIGQGGYEQYF	TGTGCCAGCAGCTTGGCGGATATAGGACAGGGCGGCTACGAGCAGTACTTC
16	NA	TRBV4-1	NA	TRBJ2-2	CASSQGLLAPAGELFF	TGCGCCAGCAGCCAAGGATTACTAGCCCCAGCCGGGGAGCTGTTTTTT
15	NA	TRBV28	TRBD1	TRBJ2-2	CASSLRGPGTGELFF	TGTGCCAGCAGTTTAAGGGGGCCGGGGACCGGGGAGCTGTTTTTT
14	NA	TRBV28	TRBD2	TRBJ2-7	CASSPKAGVYEQYF	TGTGCCAGCAGTCCCAAAGCGGGAGTCTACGAGCAGTACTTC
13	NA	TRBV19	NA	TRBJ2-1	CASRASEEDEQFF	TGTGCCAGTAGGGCTAGCGAGGAGGATGAGCAGTTCTTC
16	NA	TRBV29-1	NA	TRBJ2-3	CSVEDWMAESTDTQYF	TGCAGCGTTGAAGATTGGATGGCGGAAAGCACAGATACGCAGTATTTT
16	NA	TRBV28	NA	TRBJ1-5	CASTPGPSLGNQPQHF	TGTGCCAGCACCCCCGGCCCCTCACTGGGCAATCAGCCCCAGCATTTT
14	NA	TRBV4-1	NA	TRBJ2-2	CASSQGSHTGELFF	TGCGCCAGCAGCCAAGGATCTCACACCGGGGAGCTGTTTTTT
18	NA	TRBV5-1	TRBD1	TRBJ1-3	CASSLGPLEGAAGNTIYF	TGCGCCAGCAGCTTGGGCCCCTTGGAGGGGGCGGCAGGAAACACCATATATTTT
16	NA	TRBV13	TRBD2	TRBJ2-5	CASSLGMAGGKETQYF	TGTGCCAGCAGCTTAGGCATGGCGGGAGGGAAAGAGACCCAGTACTTC
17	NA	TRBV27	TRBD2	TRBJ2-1	CASSPGTSGRVGNEQFF	TGTGCCAGCAGTCCCGGGACTAGCGGGAGGGTCGGGAATGAGCAGTTCTTC
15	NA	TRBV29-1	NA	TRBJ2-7	CSVETVDLQTYEQYF	TGCAGCGTTGAAACAGTAGACCTACAAACTTACGAGCAGTACTTC
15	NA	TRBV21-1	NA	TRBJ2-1	CASSKWVGSVFEQFF	TGTGCCAGCAGCAAATGGGTGGGGAGCGTCTTTGAGCAGTTCTTC
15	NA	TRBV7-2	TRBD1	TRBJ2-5	CASSERQGAMETQYF	TGTGCCAGCAGCGAACGACAGGGGGCGATGGAGACCCAGTACTTC
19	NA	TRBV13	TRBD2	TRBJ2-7	CASSLGRWVAGLSPYEQYF	TGTGCCAGCAGCTTAGGACGATGGGTAGCGGGACTCTCGCCCTACGAGCAGTACTTC
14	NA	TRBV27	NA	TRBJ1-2	CASSLKAAYYGYTF	TGTGCCAGCAGTTTAAAGGCAGCTTACTATGGCTACACCTTC
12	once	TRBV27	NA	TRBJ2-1	CASSLLGDEQFF	TGTGCCAGCAGTTTACTGGGGGATGAGCAGTTCTTC
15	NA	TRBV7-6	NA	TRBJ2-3	CASSQQRLSTDTQYF	TGTGCCAGCAGCCAACAGCGGCTAAGCACAGATACGCAGTATTTT
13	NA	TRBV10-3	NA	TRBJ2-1	CAISESQYNEQFF	TGTGCCATCAGTGAGTCGCAGTACAATGAGCAGTTCTTC
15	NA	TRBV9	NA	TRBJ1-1	CASSVEGALDTEAFF	TGTGCCAGCAGCGTGGAAGGGGCATTGGACACTGAAGCTTTCTTT
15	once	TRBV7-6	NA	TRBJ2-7	CASSPRQEPTYEQYF	TGTGCCAGCAGCCCCAGACAGGAACCGACCTACGAGCAGTACTTC
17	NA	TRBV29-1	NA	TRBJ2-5	CSVEDPRQETLQETQYF	TGCAGCGTTGAAGATCCGAGACAGGAGACGCTCCAAGAGACCCAGTACTTC